The clone carrying this T cell receptor beta chain came up a few times. This sample is part of a study of spatial heterogeneity in lung cancer. Looking at the study overall: Sequencing covered available follow-up PBMC samples collected a median of approximately two years after resection. The count of detected beta-chain sequences consistently exceeded that of alpha-chain sequences.

Carried by each TCR cDNA molecule was a unique molecular identifier. One entry per CDR3 protein results from TCRdb running MiXCR on the 5' RACE reads. Among tens of thousands of distinct CDR3 sequences listed, approximately 12% were seen once. Trimming removed 3 bases from V and 4 bases from J; junction bases left unmatched: 7. The germline V gene has CDR1 DFQATT and CDR2 SNEGSKA (reference sequence). CDR3 size: 14 residues. As for time point: blood at routine non-recurrence follow-up after resection. Unsorted whole RNA samples from tumor, nontumor lung or frozen PBMC were sequenced. The sequence came from a male donor with early-stage non-small cell lung cancer. Sequences were derived from PBMCs, sampled at follow-up. The chain carries TRBV20-1 and TRBJ1-1; 8 nucleotides match TRBD1. Here the CDR3 reads CSASIPTGVTEAFF. Written as DNA, the CDR3 is TGCAGTGCTAGCATTCCGACAGGGGTCACTGAAGCTTTCTTT.